This record looks at one TCR beta chain sequence and its context. The antigen it binds to is not known. No clone much larger than this one lies a single base away; base qualities are absent. The sample comes from a study of blood T cell repertoires in COVID-19 (TCRdb year 2020). About the investigation overall: Samples from collaborators originated in the United States, Italy and Spain and spanned both the acute and convalescent phases of COVID-19. The material from the prospective study consisted of cDNA or gDNA derived from T cells, B-cell-depleted T cells, or PBMCs. Subjects who had been exposed to COVID-19, were actively infected with it, or had recovered from it provided the deeply sampled blood TCRbeta repertoires that made up the dataset. A freely available public database, intended as a resource for researchers studying the immune response to SARS-CoV-2, is where the repertoires were released. Samples were obtained from the ongoing ImmuneRACE study (first 160 participants) and from over 1,000 subjects provided by 6 global collaborators. Nearly every sample came with metadata listing a de-identified subject ID, COVID-19 status, age in years and sex. HLA class I and class II types, where available, came from metadata supplied by the sample provider rather than from assay-based typing. On the study overall, not on this receptor specifically: The amount of clinical and demographic metadata varied by source and participant and was provided uncurated.

Whole blood was collected in K2EDTA tubes by collaborating institutions according to the institutions' own protocols. For TCRbeta analysis, collaborators shipped samples as frozen whole blood, isolated PBMCs, or DNA extracted from either of those sample types. TCRbeta CDR3 regions were amplified from genomic DNA using the immunoSEQ Assay, a bias-controlled multiplex PCR. In the original analysis: The number of nucleated cells in each sample was estimated by amplification of reference gene primers within the assay. To quantify the absolute abundance of each unique TCRbeta CDR3 rearrangement, sequence reads were collapsed and filtered. For each sample, productive Simpson clonality was calculated as the square root of Simpson's diversity index over productive rearrangements. TCRdb obtained this table from immuneACCESS and retained in-frame rearrangements with V and J assigned. These tables miss some clones; where compared with another copy, unresolved V genes account for less than half of the shortfall, and the remainder is unexplained. From that table come the V and J calls and clone size; the DNA was used to work out D and trimming. Across this sample there are about 120,000 clones, with approximately 82% seen only once. The leading ten clones occupy more than 3% of the sample.

V trim: 3 bases; J trim: 0 bases; unmatched bases: 2. In the germline V gene, CDR1 corresponds to SGHRS and CDR2 to YFSETQ. From the cysteine up to the phenylalanine, the CDR3 has a length of 16 residues. The entry retains the CDR3 DNA only, 48 bases that are in frame from base 1. The TCR sequence derives from a woman in her fifties or sixties with acute or convalescent COVID-19. This chain is built from TRBV5-1 and TRBJ1-3, with 11 bases aligning to TRBD1. Sequenced sample: peripheral blood. The DNA sequence follows: TGCGCCAGCAGCTGGACAGGGGGCAGCTCTGGAAACACCATATATTTT. It encodes CASSWTGGSSGNTIYF. With the portions outside the CDR3 filled from the reference TRBV5-1 and TRBJ1-3 genes, the complete variable region becomes KAGVTQTPRYLIKTRGQQVTLSCSPISGHRSVSWYQQTPGQGLQFLFEYFSETQRNKGNFPGRFSGRQFSNSRSEMNVSTLELGDSALYLCASSWTGGSSGNTIYFGEGSWLTVV.